The 8 T cell receptor beta chains below were found in one sample sequenced in a study of PD-1 blockade in classical Hodgkin lymphoma. The method was immunoSEQ multiplex PCR; TCRdb's version includes in-frame clones alone and lacks a portion of them. The sample has approximately 17,000 clones, 82% seen once. Following autologous stem cell transplantation, relapse occurred in every patient, and exposure to brentuximab vedotin varied. Sequencing used peripheral blood mononuclear cells (PBMCs), obtained before the second cycle of nivolumab. The receptors originated from a human donor with classical Hodgkin lymphoma.

The genes are TRBV6-1 and TRBJ2-7, with a weak D call TRBD1 (7 bases). The CDR3 contains 15 residues. The germline CDR1 and CDR2 sequences are MNHNS and SASEGT. V was shortened by 0 bases and J by 7 bases, with 16 bases between the two germline ends. In nucleotides, the CDR3 is TGTGCCAGCAGTGAAGCGGAGGGGGCTGTGGATGAGCAGTACTTC. This translates into CASSEAEGAVDEQYF.

This chain links TRBV7-3 with TRBJ1-1, with 7 positions matching TRBD1. The CDR3 length is 13 residues. CDR1 and CDR2 from the germline V gene are SGHTA and FQGTGA. V shed 5 bases, J shed 7 bases, and the junction held 7 bases outside the gene matches. The CDR3 sequence is CASSRRQGGEAFF. CDR3 coding DNA: TGTGCCAGCAGCCGAAGACAGGGAGGTGAAGCTTTCTTT. Together with reference TRBV7-3 and TRBJ1-1, the CDR3 gives the full variable domain: GAGVSQTPSNKVTEKGKYVELRCDPISGHTALYWYRQSLGQGPEFLIYFQGTGAADDSGLPNDRFFAVRPEGSVSTLKIQRTERGDSAVYLCASSRRQGGEAFFGQGTRLTVV.

The count of this clone is one. The chain has TRBV6-5 and TRBJ1-1; D remains unclear. Trimming shortened V by 2 bases and J by 1 base, and 5 bases separated the two germline ends. Germline V lookup: CDR1 MNHEY, CDR2 SVGAGI. This CDR3 contains 13 residues. For the CDR3, the DNA is TGTGCCAGCAGTTACGGGCGGAACACTGAAGCTTTCTTT. Residues: CASSYGRNTEAFF.

This chain uses TRBV13 with TRBJ2-3; 11 nucleotides agree with TRBD2. The CDR3 loop spans 17 amino acids. J was trimmed by 3 bases and V by 4 bases; bases with no gene match: 9. Germline CDR1 PRHDT, CDR2 FYEKMQ (reference sequence). In DNA form, the CDR3 reads TGTGCCAGCAGCTCCTCGGGACTAGCGGAAGCTACAGATACGCAGTATTTT. The encoded protein is CASSSSGLAEATDTQYF.

This chain links TRBV7-3 with TRBJ1-1, with 7 bases lining up with TRBD1. Germline lookup yields CDR1 SGHTA and CDR2 FQGTGA. With 3 bases clipped from V and 0 bases from J, the junction kept 7 bases outside the gene matches. The CDR3 contains 16 residues. CDR3 in amino acids: CASSFQGGLMNTEAFF. DNA of the CDR3: TGTGCCAGCAGCTTCCAGGGGGGCCTCATGAACACTGAAGCTTTCTTT.

The V gene is TRBV18, the J gene TRBJ2-2, with a possible D match to TRBD1 (5 bases). The CDR3 runs to 16 residues. Germline V lookup: CDR1 KGHSH, CDR2 LQKENI. Between the trimmed V and J ends, which lost 4 bases and 0 bases, there was a span of 12 bases. CDR3 DNA: TGTGCCAGCTCACGCCAGGGTATCGCGAACACCGGGGAGCTGTTTTTT. Translated: CASSRQGIANTGELFF.

V is TRBV19 and J is TRBJ1-6, with D possibly TRBD1 on 6 matching bases. The V end lost 3 bases, the J end lost 10 bases, and 10 bases lay between the germline ends. Looked up from germline, CDR1 is LNHDA and CDR2 is SQIVND (reference sequence). The length of the CDR3 is 13 residues. The CDR3 spells CASSIQGNSPLHF. The CDR3 nucleotides are TGTGCCAGTAGTATTCAGGGGAACTCACCCCTCCACTTT.

The V and J genes are TRBV6-4 and TRBJ2-2, with D perhaps matching TRBD2 (5 bases). The CDR3 totals 18 residues. V shed 2 bases and J shed 3 bases, with 19 bases lying between them. Germline CDR1 and CDR2: MRHNA and SNTAGT. The CDR3 loop reads CASSDAASTEGHTGELFF. CDR3 sequence (DNA): TGTGCCAGCAGTGACGCGGCTAGCACCGAAGGACACACCGGGGAGCTGTTTTTT.